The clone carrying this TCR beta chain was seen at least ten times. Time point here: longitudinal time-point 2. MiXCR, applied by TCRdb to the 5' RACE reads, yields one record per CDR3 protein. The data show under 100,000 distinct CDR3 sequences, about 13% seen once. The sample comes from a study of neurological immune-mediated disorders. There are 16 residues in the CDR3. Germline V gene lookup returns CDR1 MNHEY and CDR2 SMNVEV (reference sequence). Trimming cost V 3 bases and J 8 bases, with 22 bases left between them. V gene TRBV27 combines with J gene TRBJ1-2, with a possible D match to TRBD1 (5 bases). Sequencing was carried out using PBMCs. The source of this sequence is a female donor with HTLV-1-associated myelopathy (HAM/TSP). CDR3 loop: CASSFRINGAQGGYTF. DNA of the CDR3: TGTGCCAGCAGTTTCCGCATCAACGGGGCTCAAGGAGGCTACACCTTC.